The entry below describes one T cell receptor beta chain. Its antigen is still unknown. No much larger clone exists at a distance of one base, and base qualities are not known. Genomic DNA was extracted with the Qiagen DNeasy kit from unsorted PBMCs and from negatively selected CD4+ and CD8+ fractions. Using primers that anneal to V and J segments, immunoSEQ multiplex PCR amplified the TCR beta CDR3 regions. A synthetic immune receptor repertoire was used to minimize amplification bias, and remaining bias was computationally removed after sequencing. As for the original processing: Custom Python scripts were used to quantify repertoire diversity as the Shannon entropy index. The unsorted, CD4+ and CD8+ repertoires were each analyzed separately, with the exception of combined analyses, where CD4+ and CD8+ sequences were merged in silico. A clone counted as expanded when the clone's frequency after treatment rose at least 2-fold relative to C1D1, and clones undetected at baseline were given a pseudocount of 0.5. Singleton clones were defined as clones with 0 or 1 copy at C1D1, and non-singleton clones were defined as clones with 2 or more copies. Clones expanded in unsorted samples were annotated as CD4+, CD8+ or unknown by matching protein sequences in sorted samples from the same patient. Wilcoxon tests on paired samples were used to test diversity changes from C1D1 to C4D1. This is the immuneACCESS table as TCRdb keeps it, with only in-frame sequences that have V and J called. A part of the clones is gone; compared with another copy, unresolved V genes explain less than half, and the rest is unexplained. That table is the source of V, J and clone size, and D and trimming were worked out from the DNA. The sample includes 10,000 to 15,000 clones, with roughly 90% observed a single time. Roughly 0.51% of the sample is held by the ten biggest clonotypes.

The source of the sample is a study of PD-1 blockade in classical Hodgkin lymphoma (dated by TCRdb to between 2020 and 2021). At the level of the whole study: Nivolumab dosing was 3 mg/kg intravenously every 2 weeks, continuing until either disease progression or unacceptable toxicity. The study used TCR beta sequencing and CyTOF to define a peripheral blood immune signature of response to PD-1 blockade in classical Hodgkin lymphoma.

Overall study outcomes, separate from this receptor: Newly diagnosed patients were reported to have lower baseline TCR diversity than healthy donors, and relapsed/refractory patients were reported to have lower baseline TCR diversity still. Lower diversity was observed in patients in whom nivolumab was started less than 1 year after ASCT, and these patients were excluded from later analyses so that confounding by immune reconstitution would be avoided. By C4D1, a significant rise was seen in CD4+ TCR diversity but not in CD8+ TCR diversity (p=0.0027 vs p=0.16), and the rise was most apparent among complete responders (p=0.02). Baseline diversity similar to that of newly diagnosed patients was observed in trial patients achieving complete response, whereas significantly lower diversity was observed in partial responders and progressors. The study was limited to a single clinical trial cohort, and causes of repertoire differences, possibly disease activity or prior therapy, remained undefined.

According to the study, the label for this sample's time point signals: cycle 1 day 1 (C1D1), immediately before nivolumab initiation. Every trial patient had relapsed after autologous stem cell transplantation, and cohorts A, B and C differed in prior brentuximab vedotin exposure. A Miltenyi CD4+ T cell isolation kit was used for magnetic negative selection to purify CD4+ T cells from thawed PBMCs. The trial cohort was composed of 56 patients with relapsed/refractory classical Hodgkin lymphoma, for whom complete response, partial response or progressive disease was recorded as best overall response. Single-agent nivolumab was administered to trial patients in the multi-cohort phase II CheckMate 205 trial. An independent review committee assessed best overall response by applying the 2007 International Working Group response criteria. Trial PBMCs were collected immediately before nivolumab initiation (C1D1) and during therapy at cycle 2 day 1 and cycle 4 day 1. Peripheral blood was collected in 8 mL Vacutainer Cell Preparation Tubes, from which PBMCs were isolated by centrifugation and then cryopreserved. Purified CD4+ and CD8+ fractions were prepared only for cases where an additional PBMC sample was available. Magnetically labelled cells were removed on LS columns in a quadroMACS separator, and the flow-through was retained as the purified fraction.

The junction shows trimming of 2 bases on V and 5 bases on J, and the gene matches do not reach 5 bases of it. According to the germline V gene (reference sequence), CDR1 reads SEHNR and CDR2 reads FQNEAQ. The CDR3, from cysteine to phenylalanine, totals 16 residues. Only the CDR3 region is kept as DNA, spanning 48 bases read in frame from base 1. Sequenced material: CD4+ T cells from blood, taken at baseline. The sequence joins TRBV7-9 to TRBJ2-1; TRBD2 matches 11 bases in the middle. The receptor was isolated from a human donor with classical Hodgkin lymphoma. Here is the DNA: TGTGCCAGCAGCTTATCCCTAGCGGGAGGTAACAATGAGCAGTTCTTC. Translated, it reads CASSLSLAGGNNEQFF. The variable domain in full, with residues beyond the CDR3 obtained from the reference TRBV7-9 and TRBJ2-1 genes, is DTGVSQNPRHKITKRGQNVTFRCDPISEHNRLYWYRQTLGQGPEFLTYFQNEAQLEKSRLLSDRFSAERPKGSFSTLEIQRTEQGDSAMYLCASSLSLAGGNNEQFFGPGTRLTVL.